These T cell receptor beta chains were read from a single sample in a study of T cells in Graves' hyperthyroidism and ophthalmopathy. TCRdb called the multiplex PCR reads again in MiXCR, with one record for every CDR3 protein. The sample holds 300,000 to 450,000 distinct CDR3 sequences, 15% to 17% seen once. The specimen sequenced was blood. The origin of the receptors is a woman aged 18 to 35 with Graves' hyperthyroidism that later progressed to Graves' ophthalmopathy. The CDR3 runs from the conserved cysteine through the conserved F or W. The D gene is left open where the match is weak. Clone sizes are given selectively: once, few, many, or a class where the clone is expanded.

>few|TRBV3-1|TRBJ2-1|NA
TGTGCCAGCAGCCAAGCTAGCTCTTCCTACAATGAGCAGTTCTTC
CASSQASSSYNEQFF
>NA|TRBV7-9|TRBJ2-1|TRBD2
TGTGCCAGCAGTCCCGCGGGGAGTCGCGGGAGGGAGTTCTTC
CASSPAGSRGREFF
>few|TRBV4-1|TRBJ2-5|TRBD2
TGCGCCAGCAGCCAAATTCTCGAGCGGGATAGGGAGACCCAGTACTTC
CASSQILERDRETQYF
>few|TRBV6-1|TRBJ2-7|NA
TGTGCCAGCAGTGAAGGGGCCCCTGACTCCTACGAGCAGTACTTC
CASSEGAPDSYEQYF
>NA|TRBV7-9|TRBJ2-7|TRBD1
TGTGCCAGCAGCGGAACCGGGACAGGCCCCCACGAGCAGTACTTC
CASSGTGTGPHEQYF
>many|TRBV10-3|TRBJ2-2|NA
TGTGCCATCAGTGAGTCCGGGAGTGGCACCGGGGAGCTGTTTTTT
CAISESGSGTGELFF
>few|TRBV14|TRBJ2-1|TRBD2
TGTGCCAGCAGCCAAGCGGGACTAGCGAATGAGCAGTTCTTC
CASSQAGLANEQFF
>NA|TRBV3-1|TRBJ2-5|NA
TGTGCCAGCAGCCAACGGTACTTAATGGAGACCCAGTACTTC
CASSQRYLMETQYF
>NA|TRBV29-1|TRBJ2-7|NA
TGCAGCGTTAACGACCCTTTCGAGCAGTACTTC
CSVNDPFEQYF
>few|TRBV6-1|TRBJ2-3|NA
TGTGCCAGCAGCCCGGGAGATTTCACAGATACGCAGTATTTT
CASSPGDFTDTQYF
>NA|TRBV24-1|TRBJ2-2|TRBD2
TGTGCCACCAGTGAGACAGGACGGGGGGGGGCCGGGGAGCTGTTTTTT
CATSETGRGGAGELFF
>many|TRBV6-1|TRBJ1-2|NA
TGTGCCAGCAGTTTCACGGCGGAGAACTATGGCTACACCTTC
CASSFTAENYGYTF
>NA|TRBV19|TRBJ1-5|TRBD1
TGTGCCAGTAGTACTAAAACAGGGGGCATAGGTAGCAATCAGCCCCAGCATTTT
CASSTKTGGIGSNQPQHF
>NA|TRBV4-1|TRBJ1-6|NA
TGCGCCAGCAGCCAAGATGTCGTGGATTCACCCCTCCACTTT
CASSQDVVDSPLHF
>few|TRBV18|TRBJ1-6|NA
TGTGCCAGCTCAAAACCCCCGGTTTCACCCCTCCACTTT
CASSKPPVSPLHF
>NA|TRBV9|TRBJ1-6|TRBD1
TGTGCCAGCAGCCCCCCACTCGGACAGGGCTGGGAAAATTCACCCCTCCACTTT
CASSPPLGQGWENSPLHF
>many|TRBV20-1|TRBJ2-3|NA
TGCAGTGCTATTTCCAATGGGTACACCATGAGATCAGATACGCAGTATTTT
CSAISNGYTMRSDTQYF
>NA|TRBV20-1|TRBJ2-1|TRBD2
TGCAGTGCTAGGGGGACTAGCATGTACAATGAGCAGTTCTTC
CSARGTSMYNEQFF
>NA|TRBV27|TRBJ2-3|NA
TGTGCCAGCAGTGCGGGCGGAGGGGAGTATTTT
CASSAGGGEYF
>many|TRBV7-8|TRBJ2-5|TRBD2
TGTGCCAGCAGCCCGACTAGCGGAGAGACCCAGTACTTC
CASSPTSGETQYF
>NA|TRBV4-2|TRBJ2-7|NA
TGTGCCAGCAGCCTACTAGCGGAGGGGGCCAACGAGCAGTACTTC
CASSLLAEGANEQYF
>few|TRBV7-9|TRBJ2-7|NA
TGTGCCAGCAGCTTAGCCGGGGGCGGTGCCTACGAGCAGTACTTC
CASSLAGGGAYEQYF
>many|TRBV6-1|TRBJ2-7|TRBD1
TGTGCCAGCAGTGTGTTCCGGGACAGGGCCCACGAGCAGTACTTC
CASSVFRDRAHEQYF
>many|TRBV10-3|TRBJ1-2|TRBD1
TGTGCCATCAGTGAAATTTCGACAGGGGAAAACTATGGCTACACCTTC
CAISEISTGENYGYTF
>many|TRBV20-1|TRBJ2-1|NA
TGCAGTGCCCCCCGCCTATTGGGATTGAATGAGCAGTTCTTC
CSAPRLLGLNEQFF
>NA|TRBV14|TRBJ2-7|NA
TGTGCCAGCAGTCAACAGGGCTTAGGCTACGAGCAGTACTTC
CASSQQGLGYEQYF
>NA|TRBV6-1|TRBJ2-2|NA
TGTGCCACCTTCTCCGGATTTGGGCCCGGGGAGCTGTTTTTT
CATFSGFGPGELFF
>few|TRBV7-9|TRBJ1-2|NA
TGTGCCAGCAGCTTAGGGGACATAACTAACTATGGCTACACCTTC
CASSLGDITNYGYTF
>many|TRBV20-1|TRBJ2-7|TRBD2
TGCAGTGCTAGAGAGTCTCCGGGACTAGCGGGAGACGAGCAGTACTTC
CSARESPGLAGDEQYF
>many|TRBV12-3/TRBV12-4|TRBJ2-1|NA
TGTGCCAGCAGTCCCAGCCATCCGGCGGTGAATGAGCAGTTCTTC
CASSPSHPAVNEQFF
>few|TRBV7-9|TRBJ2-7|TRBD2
TGTGCCAGCAGCTTAGTAGTGGGGAGGGACCCTACCTACGAGCAGTACTTC
CASSLVVGRDPTYEQYF
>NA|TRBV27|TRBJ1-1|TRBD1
TGTGCCAGCAGTGGGACAGGGGGGAGGAACACTGAAGCTTTCTTT
CASSGTGGRNTEAFF
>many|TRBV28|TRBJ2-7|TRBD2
TGTGCCAGCAGCACCCAGACTAGCGGGAGCATACGGGAGCAGTACTTC
CASSTQTSGSIREQYF
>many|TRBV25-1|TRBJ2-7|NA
TGTGCCAGCAGTGTTGGTGGGGGGCCTTTCTACGAGCAGTACTTC
CASSVGGGPFYEQYF
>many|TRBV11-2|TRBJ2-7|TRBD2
TGTGCCAGCAGCCAGACTAGCGGGAGGGCCTTCGAGCAGTACTTC
CASSQTSGRAFEQYF
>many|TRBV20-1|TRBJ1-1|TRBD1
TGCAGTGCTAGAGACCTGAGACAGGGAAACACTGAAGCTTTCTTT
CSARDLRQGNTEAFF
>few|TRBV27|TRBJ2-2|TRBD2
TGTGCCAGCAGTTTAACTAGCGGGAGGGCGAACACCGGGGAGCCGTTTTTT
CASSLTSGRANTGEPFF
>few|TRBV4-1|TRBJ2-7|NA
TGCGCCAGCAGCCAAGAGTTGGGGTTTACCTCCTACGAGCAGTACTTC
CASSQELGFTSYEQYF
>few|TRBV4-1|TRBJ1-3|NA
NA
CASSPEFGRGNTIYF
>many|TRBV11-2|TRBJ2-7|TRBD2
TGTGCCAGCAGCTTAGATGTCCGAAGCGGGAGGGATGTTTACGAGCAGTACTTC
CASSLDVRSGRDVYEQYF
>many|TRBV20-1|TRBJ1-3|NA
TGCAGTGCTAGAGCGGGGGGCGCTGCTGGAAACACCATATATTTT
CSARAGGAAGNTIYF
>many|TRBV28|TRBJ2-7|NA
TGTGCCACCACGACGGAGTCGGGCGAGCAGTACTTC
CATTTESGEQYF
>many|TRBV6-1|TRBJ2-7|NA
TGTGCCAGCAGTGAAACAGGGCAAAGGGAGCAGTACTTC
CASSETGQREQYF
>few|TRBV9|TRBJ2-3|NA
TGTGCCAGCGAGGGGCAGGGTACAGATACGCAGTATTTT
CASEGQGTDTQYF
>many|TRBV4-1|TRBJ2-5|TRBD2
TGCGCCAGCAGCCAATCCAGACTAGCGGGGGAAGGGGAGACCCAGTACTTC
CASSQSRLAGEGETQYF